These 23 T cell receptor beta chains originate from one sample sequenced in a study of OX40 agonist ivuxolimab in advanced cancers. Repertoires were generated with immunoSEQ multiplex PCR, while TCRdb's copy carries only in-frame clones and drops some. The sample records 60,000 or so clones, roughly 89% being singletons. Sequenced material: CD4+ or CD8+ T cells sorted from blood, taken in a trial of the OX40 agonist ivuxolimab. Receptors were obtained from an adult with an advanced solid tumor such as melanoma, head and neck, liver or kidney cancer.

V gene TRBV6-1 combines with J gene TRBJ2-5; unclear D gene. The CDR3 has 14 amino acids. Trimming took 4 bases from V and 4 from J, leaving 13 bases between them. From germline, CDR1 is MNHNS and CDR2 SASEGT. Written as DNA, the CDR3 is TGTGCCAGCAGTGGGCTACAGCCCTCAGAGACCCAGTACTTC. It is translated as CASSGLQPSETQYF.

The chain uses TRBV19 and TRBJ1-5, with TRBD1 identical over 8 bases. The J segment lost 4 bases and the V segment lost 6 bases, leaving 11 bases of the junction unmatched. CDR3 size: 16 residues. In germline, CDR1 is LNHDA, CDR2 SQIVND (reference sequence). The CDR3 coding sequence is TGTGCCAGTAGCTCCACCTCAGGGGGCTGGAATCAGCCCCAGCATTTT. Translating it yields CASSSTSGGWNQPQHF.

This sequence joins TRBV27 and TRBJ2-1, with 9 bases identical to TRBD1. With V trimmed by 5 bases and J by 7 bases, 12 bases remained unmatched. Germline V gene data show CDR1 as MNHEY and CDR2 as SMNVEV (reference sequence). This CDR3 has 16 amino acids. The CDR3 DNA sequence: TGTGCCAGCAGTGGCCTGGGACAGGGAGGAAGGAATGAGCAGTTCTTC. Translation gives CASSGLGQGGRNEQFF.

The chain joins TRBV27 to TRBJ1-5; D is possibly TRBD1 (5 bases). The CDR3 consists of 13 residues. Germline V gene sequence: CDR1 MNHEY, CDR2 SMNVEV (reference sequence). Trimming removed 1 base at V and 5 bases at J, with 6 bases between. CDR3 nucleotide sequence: TGTGCCAGCAGTTTATTGGGGCATCAGCCCCAGCATTTT. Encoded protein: CASSLLGHQPQHF.

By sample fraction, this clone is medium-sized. The CDR3 sequence: CASSPRLRGPTSGRAVASYEQYF. The CDR3 nucleotides read TGTGCCAGCAGCCCAAGATTGAGAGGTCCGACTAGCGGGAGGGCCGTGGCTTCATACGAGCAGTACTTC. The chain recombines TRBV14 with TRBJ2-7; 14 nucleotides agree with TRBD2. With V trimmed by 4 bases and J by 4 bases, 27 bases remained unmatched. Germline CDR1 and CDR2: SGHDN and FVKESK. The CDR3 has 23 residues. Full variable domain (remainder filled in from reference TRBV14 and TRBJ2-7): EAGVTQFPSHSVIEKGQTVTLRCDPISGHDNLYWYRRVMGKEIKFLLHFVKESKQDESGMPNNRFLAERTGGTYSTLKVQPAELEDSGVYFCASSPRLRGPTSGRAVASYEQYFGPGTRLTVT.

The CDR3 DNA reads as TGTGCCAGCAGTGACTCCCGATCCGACAAGAGCTATGGCTACACCTTC. It specifies CASSDSRSDKSYGYTF. The chain carries TRBV25-1 and TRBJ1-2; D unresolved. The CDR3 is 16 residues long. V dropped 3 bases and J dropped 4 bases, with 18 bases sitting between them. Per germline, CDR1 MGHDK and CDR2 SYGVNS.

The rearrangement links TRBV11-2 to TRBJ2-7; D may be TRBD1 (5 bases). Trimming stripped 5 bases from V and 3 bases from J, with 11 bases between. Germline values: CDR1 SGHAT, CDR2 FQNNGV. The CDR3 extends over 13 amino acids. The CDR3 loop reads CASSRRGDYEQYF. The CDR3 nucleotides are TGTGCCAGCAGCCGAAGGGGTGACTACGAGCAGTACTTC.

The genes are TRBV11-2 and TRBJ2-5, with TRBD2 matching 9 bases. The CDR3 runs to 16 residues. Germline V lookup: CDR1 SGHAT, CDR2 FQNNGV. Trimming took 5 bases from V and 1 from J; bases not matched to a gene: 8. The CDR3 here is CASSIIPSGIQETQYF. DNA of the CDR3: TGTGCCAGCAGCATAATCCCTAGCGGGATCCAAGAGACCCAGTACTTC.

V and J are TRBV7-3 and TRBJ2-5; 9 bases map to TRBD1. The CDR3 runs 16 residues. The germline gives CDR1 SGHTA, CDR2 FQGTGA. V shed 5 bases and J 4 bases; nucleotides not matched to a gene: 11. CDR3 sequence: CASSRWGQGFGETQYF. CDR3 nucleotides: TGTGCCAGCAGCCGTTGGGGACAGGGCTTTGGAGAGACCCAGTACTTC. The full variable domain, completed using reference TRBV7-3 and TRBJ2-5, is GAGVSQTPSNKVTEKGKYVELRCDPISGHTALYWYRQSLGQGPEFLIYFQGTGAADDSGLPNDRFFAVRPEGSVSTLKIQRTERGDSAVYLCASSRWGQGFGETQYFGPGTRLLVL.

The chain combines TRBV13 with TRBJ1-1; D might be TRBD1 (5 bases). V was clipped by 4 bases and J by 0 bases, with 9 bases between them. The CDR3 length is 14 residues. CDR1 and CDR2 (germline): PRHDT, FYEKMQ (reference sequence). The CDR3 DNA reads TGTGCCAGCAGCTCGGGACGGATGAACACTGAAGCTTTCTTT. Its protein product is CASSSGRMNTEAFF.

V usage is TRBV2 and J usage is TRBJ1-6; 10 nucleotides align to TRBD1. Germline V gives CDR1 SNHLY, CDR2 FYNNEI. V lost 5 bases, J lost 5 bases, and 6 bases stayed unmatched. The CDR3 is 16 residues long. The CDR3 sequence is CASSRTGGWNNSPLHF. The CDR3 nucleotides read TGTGCCAGCAGTCGGACAGGGGGATGGAATAATTCACCCCTCCACTTT.

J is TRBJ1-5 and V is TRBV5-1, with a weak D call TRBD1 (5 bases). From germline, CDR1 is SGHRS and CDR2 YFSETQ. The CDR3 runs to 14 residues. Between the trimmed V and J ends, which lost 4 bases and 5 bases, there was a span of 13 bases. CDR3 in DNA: TGCGCCAGCAGCACCGGGACGGGGGATCAGCCCCAGCATTTT. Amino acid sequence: CASSTGTGDQPQHF.

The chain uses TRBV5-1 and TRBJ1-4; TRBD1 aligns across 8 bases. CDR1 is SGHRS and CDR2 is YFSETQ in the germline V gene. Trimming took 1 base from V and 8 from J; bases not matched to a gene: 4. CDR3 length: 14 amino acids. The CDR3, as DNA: TGCGCCAGCAGCTTGTTCACAGGGGGGGAAAAACTGTTTTTT. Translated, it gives CASSLFTGGEKLFF.

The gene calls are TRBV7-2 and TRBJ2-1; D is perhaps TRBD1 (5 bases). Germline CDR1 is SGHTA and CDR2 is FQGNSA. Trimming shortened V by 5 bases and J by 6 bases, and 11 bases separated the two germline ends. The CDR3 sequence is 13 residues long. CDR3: CASSPYRSNEQFF. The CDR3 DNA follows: TGTGCCAGCAGCCCCTACAGGAGCAATGAGCAGTTCTTC.

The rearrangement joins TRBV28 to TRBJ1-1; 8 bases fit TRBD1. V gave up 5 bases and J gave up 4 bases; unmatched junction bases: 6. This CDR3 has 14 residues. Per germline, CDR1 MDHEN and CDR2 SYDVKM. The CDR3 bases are TGTGCCAGCAGTGCGACAGGGGTAGGCACTGAAGCTTTCTTT. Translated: CASSATGVGTEAFF.

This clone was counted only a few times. In DNA, the CDR3 is TGTGCCAGCAGTGCACAGGGGGCGAACTATGGCTACACCTTC. Protein: CASSAQGANYGYTF. The rearrangement uses TRBV6-1 and TRBJ1-2; 9 bases are a match to TRBD1. Germline trimming cut 4 bases from V and 2 bases from J; bases unmatched to any gene: 2. The CDR3 has 14 amino acids. The germline gives CDR1 MNHNS, CDR2 SASEGT.

CDR3: CASIRNRANWDTEAFF. The CDR3 DNA is TGTGCCAGCATCAGAAACAGGGCGAACTGGGACACTGAAGCTTTCTTT. The chain uses TRBV27 and TRBJ1-1; perhaps TRBD1 as D (6 bases). V gave up 7 bases and J gave up 3 bases, with 21 bases separating them. Germline loops: CDR1 MNHEY, CDR2 SMNVEV (reference sequence). The CDR3 is 16 amino acids.

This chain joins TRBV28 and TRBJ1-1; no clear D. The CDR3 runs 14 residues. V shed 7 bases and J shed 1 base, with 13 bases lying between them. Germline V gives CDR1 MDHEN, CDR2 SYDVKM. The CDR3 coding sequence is TGTGCCAGCATATTTTCACAAGAGAACACTGAAGCTTTCTTT. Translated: CASIFSQENTEAFF. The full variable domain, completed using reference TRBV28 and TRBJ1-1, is DVKVTQSSRYLVKRTGEKVFLECVQDMDHENMFWYRQDPGLGLRLIYFSYDVKMKEKGDIPEGYSVSREKKERFSLILESASTNQTSMYLCASIFSQENTEAFFGQGTRLTVV.

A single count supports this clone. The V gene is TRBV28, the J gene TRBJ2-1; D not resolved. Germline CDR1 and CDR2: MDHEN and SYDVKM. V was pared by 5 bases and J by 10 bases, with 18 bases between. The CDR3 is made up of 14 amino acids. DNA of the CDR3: TGTGCCAGCAGTAATCCCGGACGCAAACTCGAGCAGTTCTTC. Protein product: CASSNPGRKLEQFF.

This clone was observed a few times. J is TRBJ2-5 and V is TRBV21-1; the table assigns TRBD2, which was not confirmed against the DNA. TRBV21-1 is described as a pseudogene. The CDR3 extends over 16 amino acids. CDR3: CASSKVGTSGIRVQYF. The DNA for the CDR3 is TGTGCCAGCAGCAAAGTTGGGACTAGCGGGATAAGAGTCCAGTACTTC.

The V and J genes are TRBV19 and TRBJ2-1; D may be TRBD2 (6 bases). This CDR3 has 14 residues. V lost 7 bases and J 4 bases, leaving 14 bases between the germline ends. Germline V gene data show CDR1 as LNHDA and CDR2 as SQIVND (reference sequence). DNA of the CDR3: TGTGCCAGTAAACGGGACTTTGAGTACAATGAGCAGTTCTTC. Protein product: CASKRDFEYNEQFF.

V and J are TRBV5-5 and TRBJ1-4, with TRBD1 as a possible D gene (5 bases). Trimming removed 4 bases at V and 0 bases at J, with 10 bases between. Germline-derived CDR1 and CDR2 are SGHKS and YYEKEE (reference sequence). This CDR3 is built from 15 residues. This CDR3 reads CASSLGGSTNEKLFF. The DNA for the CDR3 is TGTGCCAGCAGCCTCGGGGGGTCAACTAATGAAAAACTGTTTTTT.

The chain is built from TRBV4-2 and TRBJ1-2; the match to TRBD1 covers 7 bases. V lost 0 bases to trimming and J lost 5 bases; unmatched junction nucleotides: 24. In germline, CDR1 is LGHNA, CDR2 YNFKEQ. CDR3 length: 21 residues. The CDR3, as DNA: TGTGCCAGCAGCCAAGATGTCTTATACCGGGACAGCCTCCTAAAAGTGTATGGCTACACCTTC. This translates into CASSQDVLYRDSLLKVYGYTF.